Following are 25 T cell receptor beta chains from one sample sequenced in a study of cytomegalovirus exposure and HLA in healthy donors. The PCR made use of 60 Vbeta and 13 Jbeta primers. The protocol was immunoSEQ multiplex PCR, while the TCRdb copy is restricted to in-frame clones and leaves out a portion. This repertoire includes 150,000 to 200,000 clones. Material for sequencing was PBMCs. The receptors come from a woman aged 18-29 years in good health and CMV-seropositive.

The chain carries TRBV5-5 and TRBJ2-2; 10 nucleotides match TRBD2. The CDR3 has 16 residues. Germline V CDR1 and CDR2: SGHKS, YYEKEE (reference sequence). V was clipped by 0 bases and J by 7 bases; unmatched bases: 6. The CDR3 loop reads CASSLDLAGVIGELFF. In nucleotides, the CDR3 is TGTGCCAGCAGCTTGGACCTAGCGGGAGTTATCGGGGAGCTGTTTTTT.

This chain connects TRBV4-2 to TRBJ2-3; a possible D gene is TRBD1 (6 bases). The length of the CDR3 is 15 residues. Germline V gene sequence: CDR1 LGHNA, CDR2 YNFKEQ. V lost 1 base, J lost 3 bases, and 11 bases lay in between. The CDR3 region is CASSQGSGDTDTQYF. DNA for the CDR3: TGTGCCAGCAGCCAAGGTTCAGGGGATACAGATACGCAGTATTTT.

The V gene is TRBV12-5, the J gene TRBJ2-3; D perhaps matches TRBD1 (6 bases). Per the germline V gene, CDR1 is LGHNT and CDR2 is FRNRAP. Trimming removed 3 bases at V and 4 bases at J, with 14 bases between. CDR3 length: 15 residues. The CDR3, as DNA: TGTGCTAGTGGTTTCGGACAGCTTGGGGCAGATACGCAGTATTTT. The encoded protein is CASGFGQLGADTQYF.

Here the CDR3 reads CAWSPPSSGREETQYF. The DNA for the CDR3 is TGTGCCTGGAGTCCTCCATCTAGCGGGAGGGAAGAGACCCAGTACTTC. The chain carries TRBV30 and TRBJ2-5, with 12 bases aligning to TRBD2. Germline loops: CDR1 GTSNPN, CDR2 SVGIG (reference sequence). The J segment lost 3 bases and the V segment lost 2 bases, leaving 7 bases of the junction unmatched. The CDR3 sequence is 16 residues long.

The V and J genes are TRBV19 and TRBJ2-6; D may be TRBD1 (6 bases). V was cut by 7 bases and J by 1 base, with 20 bases left in between. Germline V CDR1 and CDR2: LNHDA, SQIVND (reference sequence). The CDR3 has 18 residues. CDR3 residues: CASNQITGRASGANVLTF. Written as DNA, the CDR3 is TGTGCCAGTAATCAAATCACAGGGAGAGCATCTGGGGCCAACGTCCTGACTTTC.

The DNA for the CDR3 is TGTGCCAGTAAAGTGATAGCGGGAGGCTACGAGCAGTACTTC. This gives the protein CASKVIAGGYEQYF. J is TRBJ2-7 and V is TRBV19; 10 bases are shared with TRBD2. Looked up from germline, CDR1 is LNHDA and CDR2 is SQIVND (reference sequence). The CDR3 is 14 residues long. The V gene end was trimmed by 7 bases and the J gene end by 3 bases; junction bases not matched to a gene: 6.

V gene TRBV13 combines with J gene TRBJ1-1; tentative D call: TRBD1 (5 bases). This CDR3 is built from 17 residues. V was trimmed by 3 bases and J by 1 base, leaving 18 bases between them. In germline, CDR1 is PRHDT, CDR2 FYEKMQ (reference sequence). This chain's CDR3 is CASSFLLAGRPNTEAFF. Here the CDR3 DNA reads TGTGCCAGCAGCTTCTTGCTTGCGGGACGGCCGAACACTGAAGCTTTCTTT.

The J gene is TRBJ2-1, the V gene TRBV5-1; 15 bases match TRBD2. V shed 0 bases and J 10 bases; nucleotides not matched to a gene: 5. The CDR3 loop spans 16 amino acids. The germline V gene encodes CDR1 SGHRS and CDR2 YFSETQ. CDR3 bases: TGCGCCAGCAGCTTGGCGGGGACTAGCGGGGGGCAAGAGCAGTTCTTC. Protein product: CASSLAGTSGGQEQFF. Complete variable domain (other parts from reference TRBV5-1 and TRBJ2-1): KAGVTQTPRYLIKTRGQQVTLSCSPISGHRSVSWYQQTPGQGLQFLFEYFSETQRNKGNFPGRFSGRQFSNSRSEMNVSTLELGDSALYLCASSLAGTSGGQEQFFGPGTRLTVL.

The chain uses TRBV4-2 and TRBJ2-4, with D possibly TRBD2 on 6 matching bases. Germline-derived CDR1 and CDR2 are LGHNA and YNFKEQ. The CDR3 has 17 residues. V was shortened by 0 bases and J by 14 bases, with 26 bases between the two germline ends. The chain's CDR3 is CASSQDRAGSQRLSEYF. DNA for the CDR3: TGTGCCAGCAGCCAAGATCGTGCGGGGTCCCAAAGGTTATCCGAGTACTTC.

The gene calls are TRBV6-1 and TRBJ2-7, with TRBD2 identical over 10 bases. The CDR3 spans 15 residues. V lost 2 bases to trimming and J lost 3 bases; unmatched junction nucleotides: 4. From germline, CDR1 is MNHNS and CDR2 SASEGT. Here the CDR3 reads CASSELAGDYYEQYF. Here the CDR3 DNA reads TGTGCCAGCAGTGAACTAGCGGGAGATTACTACGAGCAGTACTTC.

CDR3 protein: CSALLTGVDEKLFF. The CDR3 DNA sequence: TGCAGCGCTTTACTAACAGGGGTTGATGAAAAACTGTTTTTT. The chain uses TRBV29-1 and TRBJ1-4; 7 bases map to TRBD1. Trimming at V came to 7 bases and at J to 6 bases, leaving 11 bases not matched to a gene. This CDR3 has 14 residues. Germline-derived CDR1 and CDR2 are SQVTM and ANQGSEA.

The chain links TRBV6-5 to TRBJ2-7; TRBD1 aligns across 9 bases. V was clipped by 6 bases and J by 3 bases; unmatched bases: 0. The CDR3 totals 12 residues. Germline V gives CDR1 MNHEY, CDR2 SVGAGI. The chain's CDR3 is CASRDRGYEQYF. DNA for the CDR3: TGTGCCAGCAGGGACAGGGGCTACGAGCAGTACTTC.

The chain combines TRBV6-5 with TRBJ1-2, with TRBD1 as a possible D gene (5 bases). The V end lost 6 bases, the J end lost 0 bases, and 5 bases lay between the germline ends. Germline assignment: CDR1 MNHEY and CDR2 SVGAGI. This CDR3 contains 12 residues. The chain's CDR3 is CASSRANYGYTF. The DNA for the CDR3 is TGTGCCAGCAGCAGGGCTAACTATGGCTACACCTTC.

The V gene is TRBV4-2, the J gene TRBJ1-5; no firm D call. Trimming pared 0 bases from V and 5 bases from J, leaving 5 bases between. Germline values: CDR1 LGHNA, CDR2 YNFKEQ. The CDR3 consists of 13 residues. CDR3: CASSQEADQPQHF. For the CDR3, the DNA is TGTGCCAGCAGCCAAGAGGCAGATCAGCCCCAGCATTTT.

The chain carries TRBV4-3 and TRBJ2-7; D unclear. V lost 2 bases to trimming and J lost 6 bases, with 11 bases between them. The length of the CDR3 is 13 residues. Per the germline V gene, CDR1 is LGHNA and CDR2 is YSLEER. The CDR3 reads CASSQTDRGEQYF. CDR3 DNA: TGCGCCAGCAGCCAAACGGATAGAGGCGAGCAGTACTTC.

The CDR3 loop is CASSEGQGETGELFF. The CDR3 bases are TGTGCCAGCAGTGAAGGGCAGGGTGAGACCGGGGAGCTGTTTTTT. The chain employs TRBV6-4 and TRBJ2-2; D perhaps matches TRBD1 (5 bases). The CDR3 is 15 amino acids. CDR1 is MRHNA and CDR2 is SNTAGT in the germline V gene. Deletions cut 3 bases from V and 5 bases from J, with 13 bases between.

V and J are TRBV4-2 and TRBJ1-1; 9 bases agree with TRBD1. The CDR3 has 14 amino acids. Germline CDR1 is LGHNA and CDR2 is YNFKEQ. J lost 3 bases, V lost 4 bases, and 3 bases had no gene match. Here the CDR3 reads CASSPGQGDTEAFF. The CDR3 coding sequence is TGTGCCAGCAGCCCGGGACAGGGAGACACTGAAGCTTTCTTT.

The gene calls are TRBV7-9 and TRBJ2-1; no clear D. Germline V gene sequence: CDR1 SEHNR, CDR2 FQNEAQ (reference sequence). Trimming stripped 1 base from V and 6 bases from J, with 4 bases between. CDR3 length equals 12 residues. Here the CDR3 reads CASSLDSNEQFF. In DNA form, the CDR3 reads TGTGCCAGCAGCTTAGATAGCAATGAGCAGTTCTTC.

The chain uses TRBV5-1 and TRBJ1-1, with TRBD1 matching over 8 bases. Trimming removed 4 bases from V and 2 bases from J; junction bases left unmatched: 13. CDR1 is SGHRS, CDR2 YFSETQ, per germline. This CDR3 has 17 amino acids. The CDR3, as DNA: TGCGCCAGCAGCCCGCGACAGGGGAAGGGAGATAACACTGAAGCTTTCTTT. Translation gives CASSPRQGKGDNTEAFF.

The chain carries TRBV7-8 and TRBJ1-1; D is ambiguous. CDR3 length: 13 amino acids. Germline assignment: CDR1 SGHVS and CDR2 FQNEAQ. Trimming took 3 bases from V and 7 from J, leaving 12 bases between them. The CDR3 coding sequence is TGTGCCAGCAGCTTGGGAGGACGGAATGAAGCTTTCTTT. As protein: CASSLGGRNEAFF.

This rearrangement joins TRBV7-2 to TRBJ2-1, with TRBD2 matching over 12 bases. From germline, CDR1 is SGHTA and CDR2 FQGNSA. This CDR3 comprises 15 residues. The J segment lost 4 bases and the V segment lost 5 bases, leaving 3 bases of the junction unmatched. The CDR3 DNA is TGTGCCAGCAGCCGACTAGCGGGGGTTTACAATGAGCAGTTCTTC. Its translation is CASSRLAGVYNEQFF.

This chain links TRBV19 with TRBJ1-5; 7 nucleotides line up with TRBD1. V lost 6 bases, J lost 1 base, and 12 bases stayed unmatched. Germline V CDR1 and CDR2: LNHDA, SQIVND (reference sequence). This CDR3 spans 17 amino acids. The CDR3 DNA is TGTGCCAGTAGCCCCATCTCCGGGACAGAGAGCAATCAGCCCCAGCATTTT. Its protein product is CASSPISGTESNQPQHF.

The rearrangement uses TRBV4-3 and TRBJ2-1, with 7 bases fitting TRBD2. Germline CDR1 is LGHNA and CDR2 is YSLEER. V lost 0 bases, J lost 6 bases, and 8 bases stayed unmatched. CDR3 size: 16 residues. CDR3 protein: CASSQDRTRPTNEQFF. CDR3 nucleotides: TGCGCCAGCAGCCAAGATAGGACTAGACCTACCAATGAGCAGTTCTTC.

The chain joins TRBV4-1 to TRBJ2-3; D may be TRBD1 (6 bases). This CDR3 spans 17 amino acids. Germline CDR1 MGHRA, CDR2 YSYEKL. V was cut by 0 bases and J by 0 bases, with 13 bases left in between. CDR3 in amino acids: CASSQDLGGHSTDTQYF. The CDR3 bases are TGCGCCAGCAGCCAAGATCTTGGGGGACATAGCACAGATACGCAGTATTTT.

V usage is TRBV14 and J usage is TRBJ1-2; maybe TRBD1 (5 bases). The germline CDR1 and CDR2 sequences are SGHDN and FVKESK. V dropped 3 bases and J dropped 8 bases, with 16 bases sitting between them. CDR3 length: 14 amino acids. The DNA for the CDR3 is TGTGCCAGCAGCCATGGGCAGGGAAGGATCGGCTACACCTTC. Translation gives CASSHGQGRIGYTF.